This passage covers 31 T cell receptor beta chains from one sample sequenced in a study of cytomegalovirus exposure and HLA in healthy donors. This PCR relied on a set of 60 Vbeta primers and 13 Jbeta primers. The table came from immunoSEQ multiplex PCR; TCRdb's copy has only in-frame clones and leaves some out. Of roughly 160,000 clones in the sample, about 80% were seen once. Sequencing was done on a sample of PBMCs. The receptors here all came from a man aged 18 to 30 in good health and CMV-seropositive.

A single count supports this clone. The rearrangement links TRBV6-5 to TRBJ1-6, with TRBD1 matching 8 bases. There are 16 residues in the CDR3. The V gene's germline CDR1 is MNHEY and CDR2 SVGAGI. V was pared by 2 bases and J by 10 bases, with 10 bases of the junction left unmatched. CDR3 residues: CASSYGLQGAGSPLHF. In DNA, the CDR3 is TGTGCCAGCAGTTACGGGTTGCAGGGGGCAGGGTCACCCCTCCACTTT.

The sample holds one count of this clone. The rearrangement links TRBV6-1 to TRBJ2-5; no reliable D call. The V end was cut by 7 bases, the J end by 1 base, with 10 bases between. Germline V gene lookup returns CDR1 MNHNS and CDR2 SASEGT. The CDR3 spans 13 residues. The CDR3 spells CASTAPFQETQYF. Here the CDR3 DNA reads TGTGCCAGCACCGCGCCCTTCCAAGAGACCCAGTACTTC.

This clone was observed a few times. The V call is TRBV7-2, the J call TRBJ2-7, with TRBD2 identical over 16 bases. This CDR3 spans 19 amino acids. V gave up 5 bases and J gave up 5 bases; unmatched junction bases: 15. CDR1 and CDR2 from the germline V gene are SGHTA and FQGNSA. The chain's CDR3 is CASSTRPGLAGGLIHEQYF. The CDR3 DNA sequence: TGTGCCAGCAGCACCCGTCCGGGACTAGCGGGGGGGCTCATCCACGAGCAGTACTTC.

The rearrangement uses TRBV7-6 and TRBJ1-4; 7 bases align to TRBD1. V lost 6 bases to trimming and J lost 6 bases; unmatched junction nucleotides: 10. The germline V gene encodes CDR1 SGHVS and CDR2 FNYEAQ. This CDR3 region has 15 residues. The chain's CDR3 is CASRPYDREDEKLFF. In DNA form, the CDR3 reads TGTGCCAGCAGGCCCTATGACAGGGAGGATGAAAAACTGTTTTTT.

The V and J genes are TRBV5-6 and TRBJ2-5; 7 nucleotides agree with TRBD2. This CDR3 is 15 amino acids long. Germline lookup yields CDR1 SGHDT and CDR2 YYEEEE. The V gene end was trimmed by 0 bases and the J gene end by 5 bases; junction bases not matched to a gene: 7. CDR3 loop: CASSLASGVVETQYF. Written as DNA, the CDR3 is TGTGCCAGCAGCTTGGCCAGCGGGGTGGTTGAGACCCAGTACTTC.

The DNA of the CDR3 is TGCGCCAGCAGCCGGGATCGACCAGGGACTAGCGGGAGCATTGACGAGCAGTACTTC. This gives the protein CASSRDRPGTSGSIDEQYF. The V call is TRBV4-1, the J call TRBJ2-7, with 14 bases lining up with TRBD2. Trimming cost V 4 bases and J 5 bases; bases outside gene matches: 16. CDR1 is MGHRA, CDR2 YSYEKL, per germline. The length of the CDR3 is 19 residues.

This clone appeared a single time. The chain employs TRBV25-1 and TRBJ2-3; 8 positions match TRBD1. Trimming at V came to 4 bases and at J to 4 bases, leaving 4 bases not matched to a gene. The CDR3 runs to 14 residues. Germline CDR1 is MGHDK and CDR2 is SYGVNS. DNA of the CDR3: TGTGCCAGCAGTGTGTCAGGGGGCCCAGATACGCAGTATTTT. It encodes CASSVSGGPDTQYF. Full variable domain (missing parts from reference TRBV25-1 and TRBJ2-3): EADIYQTPRYLVIGTGKKITLECSQTMGHDKMYWYQQDPGMELHLIHYSYGVNSTEKGDLSSESTVSRIRTEHFPLTLESARPSHTSQYLCASSVSGGPDTQYFGPGTRLTVL.

With regard to this clone: Relative to the germline gene, one junction end is altered; a read error may explain this. This chain uses TRBV30 with TRBJ1-2; 10 positions agree with TRBD1. The CDR3 spans 13 residues. Germline loops: CDR1 GTSNPN, CDR2 SVGIG (reference sequence). The CDR3 is CAWNPDRGYDYTF. The DNA for the CDR3 is TGTGCCTGGAATCCGGACAGGGGGTATGACTACACCTTC. Combining the CDR3 with reference TRBV30 and TRBJ1-2 gives the whole variable domain SQTIHQWPATLVQPVGSPLSLECTVEGTSNPNLYWYRQAAGRGLQLLFYSVGIGQISSEVPQNLSASRPQDRQFILSSKKLLLSDSGFYLCAWNPDRGYDYTFGSGTRLTVV.

In regard to this clone: Mismatch with germline at one junction end may stem from a read error. V gene TRBV7-9 combines with J gene TRBJ1-2; D not certain. This CDR3 comprises 12 residues. The germline gives CDR1 SEHNR, CDR2 FQNEAQ (reference sequence). CDR3 sequence: CTSSLASDGYTF. DNA of the CDR3: TGTACCAGCAGCTTAGCCTCCGATGGCTACACCTTC. Full variable domain (remainder filled in from reference TRBV7-9 and TRBJ1-2): DTGVSQNPRHKITKRGQNVTFRCDPISEHNRLYWYRQTLGQGPEFLTYFQNEAQLEKSRLLSDRFSAERPKGSFSTLEIQRTEQGDSAMYLCTSSLASDGYTFGSGTRLTVV.

CDR3 coding DNA: TGTGCCAGCACTCCAGGCCGGGACACCAACTACGAGCAGTACTTC. Translating it yields CASTPGRDTNYEQYF. The rearrangement links TRBV21-1 to TRBJ2-7; the table names TRBD1, a call not compared with the DNA. TRBV21-1 is a pseudogene locus. The CDR3 loop spans 15 amino acids.

The chain combines TRBV11-3 with TRBJ2-1, with TRBD1 matching over 7 bases. The CDR3 has 17 residues. The junction had 10 bases not matched to a gene; V was cut back by 4 bases and J by 1 base. Germline values: CDR1 SGHNT, CDR2 YENEEA. CDR3 protein: CASSSSWGTVSYNEQFF. The CDR3 coding sequence is TGTGCCAGCAGCTCCTCGTGGGGGACAGTTTCCTACAATGAGCAGTTCTTC. Full variable domain (rest looked up from reference TRBV11-3 and TRBJ2-1): EAGVVQSPRYKIIEKKQPVAFWCNPISGHNTLYWYLQNLGQGPELLIRYENEEAVDDSQLPKDRFSAERLKGVDSTLKIQPAELGDSAVYLCASSSSWGTVSYNEQFFGPGTRLTVL.

This rearrangement joins TRBV5-4 to TRBJ2-7, with 7 bases lining up with TRBD2. The length of the CDR3 is 18 residues. From germline, CDR1 is SGHNT and CDR2 YYREEE (reference sequence). J lost 2 bases, V lost 0 bases, and 14 bases had no gene match. CDR3 sequence (DNA): TGTGCCAGCAGCTTGGCCGGTATTAGCGGGCCCGGGACCTACGAGCAGTACTTC. It is translated as CASSLAGISGPGTYEQYF.

This clone was seen once. The chain is built from TRBV10-2 and TRBJ2-3, with 10 bases fitting TRBD2. The junction had 10 bases not matched to a gene; V was cut back by 2 bases and J by 2 bases. This CDR3 is built from 18 residues. Germline V CDR1 and CDR2: WSHSY, SAAADI. For the CDR3, the DNA is TGCGCCAGCAGTGAGATTCCCTTAGCGGGGGGAAACACAGATACGCAGTATTTT. It is translated as CASSEIPLAGGNTDTQYF.

The gene calls are TRBV7-2 and TRBJ1-6; D may be TRBD1 (5 bases). CDR3 size: 14 residues. Germline assignment: CDR1 SGHTA and CDR2 FQGNSA. V dropped 2 bases and J dropped 10 bases, with 12 bases sitting between them. The CDR3, as DNA: TGTGCCAGCAGCTTATCCCAGGGTGGATCACCCCTCCACTTT. Amino acids: CASSLSQGGSPLHF.

The CDR3 is CASSPHQGLDEQYF. The CDR3 DNA follows: TGCGCCAGCAGCCCCCATCAGGGGCTGGACGAGCAGTACTTC. The chain employs TRBV4-1 and TRBJ2-7; D may be TRBD1 (6 bases). The CDR3 is 14 amino acids. Trimming removed 4 bases from V and 5 bases from J, with 15 bases in between. Germline V CDR1 and CDR2: MGHRA, YSYEKL.

The chain uses TRBV6-5 and TRBJ2-7; D perhaps matches TRBD1 (6 bases). The CDR3 length is 14 residues. Trimming cost V 2 bases and J 3 bases, with 11 bases left between them. Germline-derived CDR1 and CDR2 are MNHEY and SVGAGI. DNA for the CDR3: TGTGCCAGCAGTTACCGTCGACAGGACTACGAGCAGTACTTC. Protein product: CASSYRRQDYEQYF.

This chain uses TRBV6-1 with TRBJ1-5; D possibly corresponds to TRBD1 (5 bases). The CDR3 is 13 residues long. Looked up from germline, CDR1 is MNHNS and CDR2 is SASEGT. V lost 0 bases and J lost 6, with 6 bases in between. The CDR3 reads CASSEAGGQPQHF. The DNA for the CDR3 is TGTGCCAGCAGTGAAGCGGGGGGTCAGCCCCAGCATTTT.

The chain recombines TRBV11-2 with TRBJ2-6, with TRBD1 identical over 11 bases. The CDR3 loop spans 18 amino acids. Germline loops: CDR1 SGHAT, CDR2 FQNNGV. Losses at the gene ends were 4 bases for V and 0 bases for J; bases not matched to a gene: 5. CDR3 sequence (DNA): TGTGCCAGCAGCTCACGGACAGGGGGCCACTCTGGGGCCAACGTCCTGACTTTC. This sequence encodes CASSSRTGGHSGANVLTF.

This chain joins TRBV9 and TRBJ2-3; 7 bases match TRBD2. The J segment lost 0 bases and the V segment lost 2 bases, leaving 9 bases of the junction unmatched. The germline V gene has CDR1 SGDLS and CDR2 YYNGEE. The CDR3 runs 17 residues. The chain's CDR3 is CASSVPIAGPSTDTQYF. The DNA for the CDR3 is TGTGCCAGCAGCGTCCCGATAGCGGGTCCTAGCACAGATACGCAGTATTTT.

The chain combines TRBV7-6 with TRBJ2-7, with D possibly being TRBD1 (6 bases). Germline assignment: CDR1 SGHVS and CDR2 FNYEAQ. This CDR3 spans 13 amino acids. V lost 3 bases, J lost 4 bases, and 10 bases lay in between. Here the CDR3 DNA reads TGTGCCAGCAGCTTCGGACAGATTTACGAGCAGTACTTC. Translating gives CASSFGQIYEQYF.

The CDR3 here is CASLINVGAEGYTF. The CDR3 nucleotides read TGTGCCAGCTTAATTAACGTGGGGGCTGAGGGCTACACCTTC. The rearrangement joins TRBV2 to TRBJ1-2, with TRBD1 as a possible D gene (6 bases). The germline CDR1 and CDR2 sequences are SNHLY and FYNNEI. CDR3 length equals 14 residues. Trimming removed 8 bases at V and 8 bases at J, with 21 bases between. The whole variable domain, remainder taken from reference TRBV2 and TRBJ1-2, is EPEVTQTPSHQVTQMGQEVILRCVPISNHLYFYWYRQILGQKVEFLVSFYNNEISEKSEIFDDQFSVERPDGSNFTLKIRSTKLEDSAMYFCASLINVGAEGYTFGSGTRLTVV.

This chain connects TRBV29-1 to TRBJ1-4; 9 bases align to TRBD1. This CDR3 has 14 residues. Germline V gives CDR1 SQVTM, CDR2 ANQGSEA. After removal of 4 bases from V and 7 bases from J, the junction contained 7 bases not matched to a gene. CDR3 nucleotides: TGCAGCGTTGGGGAGGGGACAGGGCGTGAAAAACTGTTTTTT. Its protein is CSVGEGTGREKLFF.

J is TRBJ2-7 and V is TRBV27; 7 bases are shared with TRBD1. Germline CDR1 MNHEY, CDR2 SMNVEV (reference sequence). The CDR3 has 14 residues. The J segment lost 10 bases and the V segment lost 4 bases, leaving 13 bases of the junction unmatched. CDR3 DNA sequence: TGTGCCAGCAGTTCCGCCGGGACAGACTATCATCAGTACTTC. Translating gives CASSSAGTDYHQYF.

The V call is TRBV12-5, the J call TRBJ2-2; TRBD1 might be the D (10 bases). The CDR3 is 20 residues long. The V end lost 1 base, the J end lost 3 bases, and 24 bases lay between the germline ends. CDR1 is LGHNT and CDR2 is FRNRAP in the germline V gene. CDR3 region: CASGLARSTGGGGDTGELFF. In DNA form, the CDR3 reads TGTGCTAGTGGTTTGGCCCGTTCGACAGGGGGCGGGGGGGACACCGGGGAGCTGTTTTTT.

The rearrangement uses TRBV6-5 and TRBJ2-7, with 7 nucleotides matching TRBD1. From germline, CDR1 is MNHEY and CDR2 SVGAGI. The CDR3 covers 15 residues. Losses at the gene ends were 5 bases for V and 3 bases for J; bases not matched to a gene: 10. CDR3 protein: CASSSPKTGIYEQYF. The CDR3 nucleotides read TGTGCCAGCAGTAGCCCGAAGACAGGGATCTACGAGCAGTACTTC.

This rearrangement joins TRBV4-1 to TRBJ1-5; TRBD1 is a possible D gene (5 bases). This CDR3 is built from 17 residues. Between the trimmed V and J ends, which lost 2 bases and 1 base, there was a span of 15 bases. CDR1 is MGHRA and CDR2 is YSYEKL in the germline V gene. The DNA for the CDR3 is TGCGCCAGCAGCCAAAACCAAGACAGAACCAGCAATCAGCCCCAGCATTTT. Encoded protein: CASSQNQDRTSNQPQHF.

A few counts support this clone. This rearrangement joins TRBV5-5 to TRBJ2-3; D gene ambiguous. The CDR3 covers 13 residues. Trimming cost V 2 bases and J 7 bases, with 11 bases left between them. Germline CDR1 reads SGHKS; CDR2 reads YYEKEE (reference sequence). CDR3 nucleotide sequence: TGTGCCAGCAGCTTTGCCCCGGTAAATACGCAGTATTTT. It codes for CASSFAPVNTQYF.

The chain carries TRBV6-5 and TRBJ2-7; 8 bases agree with TRBD1. CDR3 length equals 15 residues. Germline V gene data show CDR1 as MNHEY and CDR2 as SVGAGI. J gave up 4 bases and V 0 bases, and 5 bases lay outside the gene matches. The CDR3 region is CASSYSNDRGYEQYF. The CDR3 nucleotides are TGTGCCAGCAGTTACTCGAATGACAGGGGATACGAGCAGTACTTC.

The gene calls are TRBV6-6 and TRBJ1-1, with 9 bases identical to TRBD1. The CDR3 is 15 residues long. V was clipped by 6 bases and J by 7 bases; unmatched bases: 12. Germline-derived CDR1 and CDR2 are MNHNY and SVGAGI (reference sequence). CDR3 nucleotides: TGTGCCAGCAGCACCAGGACAGGGGTATTCGGTGAAGCTTTCTTT. Its protein product is CASSTRTGVFGEAFF.

The CDR3: CASSLDPTDTDTQYF. As DNA, the CDR3 is TGTGCCAGCAGCTTAGATCCCACAGACACAGATACGCAGTATTTT. J is TRBJ2-3 and V is TRBV11-2; D remains unclear. The length of the CDR3 is 15 residues. Trimming took 0 bases from V and 2 from J, leaving 9 bases between them. Germline assignment: CDR1 SGHAT and CDR2 FQNNGV.

In regard to this clone: Different DNA sequences within this sample yield the same CDR3. The chain links TRBV29-1 to TRBJ1-1; 8 bases agree with TRBD1. V trimming: 7 bases; J trimming: 1 base; junction bases outside the gene matches: 2. The CDR3 extends over 12 amino acids. The germline CDR1 and CDR2 sequences are SQVTM and ANQGSEA. The CDR3 loop is CSGGTGNTEAFF. The DNA of the CDR3 is TGCAGCGGGGGGACAGGGAACACTGAAGCTTTCTTT.